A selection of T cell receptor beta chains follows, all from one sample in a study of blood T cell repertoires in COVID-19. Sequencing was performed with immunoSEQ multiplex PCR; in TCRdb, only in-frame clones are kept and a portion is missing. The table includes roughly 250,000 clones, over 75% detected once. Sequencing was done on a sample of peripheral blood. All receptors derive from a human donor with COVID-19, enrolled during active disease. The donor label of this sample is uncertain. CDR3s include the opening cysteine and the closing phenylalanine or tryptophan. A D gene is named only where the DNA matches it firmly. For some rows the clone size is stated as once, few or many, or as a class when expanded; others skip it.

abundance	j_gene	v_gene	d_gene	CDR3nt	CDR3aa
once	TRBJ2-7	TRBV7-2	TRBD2	TGTGCCAGCAGCTTATACTTCGCGGGACTAGCCTACGAGCAGTACTTC	CASSLYFAGLAYEQYF
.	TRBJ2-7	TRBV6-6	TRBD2	TGTGCCAGCAGGGAGGCGGGAGGGCCGGACGAGCAGTACTTC	CASREAGGPDEQYF
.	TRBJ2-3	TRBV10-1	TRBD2	TGCGCCAGCAGTGAGTCGAGAGTAGCGGGAGCCGATACGCAGTATTTT	CASSESRVAGADTQYF
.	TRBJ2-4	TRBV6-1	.	TGTGCCAGCAGTGAAGATCGTGGCGGCTCCAAAAACATTCAGTACTTC	CASSEDRGGSKNIQYF
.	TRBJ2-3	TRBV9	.	TGTGCCAGCAGCTCCAACCTCAAGCGGTATTTT	CASSSNLKRYF
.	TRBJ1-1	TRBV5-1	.	TGCGCCAGCAGCCCCGCCGAGCGGTGGGAAGCTTTCTTT	CASSPAERWEAFF
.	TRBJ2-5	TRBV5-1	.	TGCGCCAGCAGCCCGGACATGCGAGAGACCCAGTACTTC	CASSPDMRETQYF
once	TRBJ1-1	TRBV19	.	TGTGCCAGTAGTATGGTGGCTAACACTGAAGCTTTCTTT	CASSMVANTEAFF
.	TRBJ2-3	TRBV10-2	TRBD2	TGCGCCAGCAGCGGGAGGAGGGCAGATACGCAGTATTTT	CASSGRRADTQYF
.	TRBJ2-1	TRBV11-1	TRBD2	TGTGCCAGCAGCCATACCCTAGCGGGAGTTTCCAATGAGCAGTTCTTC	CASSHTLAGVSNEQFF
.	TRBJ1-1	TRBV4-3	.	TGCGCCAGCAGCCAAGAAGGGCCCAGGGCCACTGAAGCTTTCTTT	CASSQEGPRATEAFF
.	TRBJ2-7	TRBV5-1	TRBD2	TGCGCCAGCATGCCGGGACTAGGACTTCTCGAGCAGTACTTC	CASMPGLGLLEQYF
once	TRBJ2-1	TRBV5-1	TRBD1	TGCGCCAGCAGCTGGGGGACAGGGGGCGGGGAGCAGTTCTTC	CASSWGTGGGEQFF
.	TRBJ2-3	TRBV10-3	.	TGTGCCATCAGTGAAGGCCGGGTCACCACAGATACGCAGTATTTT	CAISEGRVTTDTQYF
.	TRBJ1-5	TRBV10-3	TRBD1	TGTGCCATACAGGGGGCGGATCAGCCCCAGCATTTT	CAIQGADQPQHF
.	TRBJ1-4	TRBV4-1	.	TGCGCCAGCAGCCAAGATTTGGGGGGGCGGGATGAAAAACTGTTTTTT	CASSQDLGGRDEKLFF
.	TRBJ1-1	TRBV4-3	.	TGCACCAGCAGCCCGCGGGGGGACACTGAAGCTTTCTTT	CTSSPRGDTEAFF
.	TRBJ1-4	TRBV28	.	TGTGCCAGCAGCTATCTCGGGGGAACTAATGAAAAACTGTTTTTT	CASSYLGGTNEKLFF
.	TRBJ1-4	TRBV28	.	TGTGCCAGCAGATCCGAGCGGGGTGCAACTAATGAAAAACTGTTTTTT	CASRSERGATNEKLFF
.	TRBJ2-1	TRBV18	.	TGTGCCAGCTCACCACAACTGCCTAGCTCCTACAATGAGCAGTTCTTC	CASSPQLPSSYNEQFF
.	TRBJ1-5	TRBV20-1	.	TGCAGTGCTAGTTCGACAGCGATGGGTAATCAGCCCCAGCATTTT	CSASSTAMGNQPQHF
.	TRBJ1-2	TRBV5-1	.	TGCGCCAGCAGCTTGGTTCCAGGGCCTAACTATGGCTACACCTTC	CASSLVPGPNYGYTF
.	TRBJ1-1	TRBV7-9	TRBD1	TGTGCCAGCAGCCCACGACAGGGCCTGAACACTGAAGCTTTCTTT	CASSPRQGLNTEAFF
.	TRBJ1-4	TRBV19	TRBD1	TGTGCCAGTAGTCCGACAGGGGATAATGAAAAACTGTTTTTT	CASSPTGDNEKLFF
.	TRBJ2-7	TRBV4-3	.	TGCGCCAGCAGCCAAGATCACAGCGGGTCGCGGGAGCAGTACTTC	CASSQDHSGSREQYF
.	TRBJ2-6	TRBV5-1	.	TGCGCCAGCAGCCAGGATGCGTCTGGGGCCAACGTCCTGACTTTC	CASSQDASGANVLTF
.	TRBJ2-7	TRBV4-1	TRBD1	TGCGCCAGCAGCCCCACAGGGGACTACGAGCAGTACTTC	CASSPTGDYEQYF
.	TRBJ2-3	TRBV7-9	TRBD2	TGTGCCAGCAGCCCGGACGCAGCGGGAGGCGGAGCAGATACGCAGTATTTT	CASSPDAAGGGADTQYF
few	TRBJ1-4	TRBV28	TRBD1	TGTGCCAGCAGTGCGCCGCGACAGGGAGCGACTAATGAAAAACTGTTTTTT	CASSAPRQGATNEKLFF
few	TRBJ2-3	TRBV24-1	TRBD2	TGTGCCACCAGTGATCCCCCCCCAAGCGGGATAAGCTACGGTACGCAGTATTTT	CATSDPPPSGISYGTQYF
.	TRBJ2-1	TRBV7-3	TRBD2	TGTGCCAGCAGCTACCGGGAGGGTGAGCAGTTCTTC	CASSYREGEQFF
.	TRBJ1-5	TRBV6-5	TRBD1	TGTGCCAGCAGGGGGGGACAGGGAGGCAATCAGCCCCAGCATTTT	CASRGGQGGNQPQHF
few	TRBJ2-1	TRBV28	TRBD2	TGTGCAACAAGGGGACTAGCGGGGCGGGAGGGGAATGAGCAGTTCTTC	CATRGLAGREGNEQFF
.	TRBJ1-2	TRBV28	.	TGTGCCAGCAGTTTATTACGGTACTATGGCTACACCTTC	CASSLLRYYGYTF
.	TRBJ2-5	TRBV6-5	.	TGTGCCAGCAGCTGGACACTTGAAGAGACCCAGTACTTC	CASSWTLEETQYF
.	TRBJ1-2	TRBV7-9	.	TGTGCCAGCAGCTTATCCCGGGATCCTAACTATGGCTACACCTTC	CASSLSRDPNYGYTF
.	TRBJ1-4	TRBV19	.	TGTGCCAGTAGCCGAGATGGGGGCGCTAATGAAAAACTGTTTTTT	CASSRDGGANEKLFF